The sequence of this T cell receptor (beta chain) was determined in a study of OX40 agonist ivuxolimab in advanced cancers. Study at large: While on treatment, patients had intravenous ivuxolimab at 0.01 to 10 mg/kg every 2 weeks.

Trimming left V 3 bases short and J 1 base short, with 8 bases between. The CDR3 has 14 amino acids. CDR1 and CDR2 (germline): SGHVS, FQNEAQ. Generated by immunoSEQ multiplex PCR, the TCRdb table keeps only in-frame clones and is missing some. The repertoire has about 55,000 clones, around nine tenths of them found once; the top ten carry more than 6.5%. Blood was sampled at baseline, cycle 4 day 1, and cycle 7 day 1. This material consisted of CD4+ or CD8+ T cells sorted from blood, taken in a trial of the OX40 agonist ivuxolimab. V usage is TRBV7-8 and J usage is TRBJ2-3; D call uncertain. This receptor was identified in an adult with an advanced solid tumor such as melanoma, head and neck, liver or kidney cancer. CDR3: CASSFLDGTDTQYF. CDR3 sequence (DNA): TGTGCCAGCAGCTTCCTCGATGGCACAGATACGCAGTATTTT.